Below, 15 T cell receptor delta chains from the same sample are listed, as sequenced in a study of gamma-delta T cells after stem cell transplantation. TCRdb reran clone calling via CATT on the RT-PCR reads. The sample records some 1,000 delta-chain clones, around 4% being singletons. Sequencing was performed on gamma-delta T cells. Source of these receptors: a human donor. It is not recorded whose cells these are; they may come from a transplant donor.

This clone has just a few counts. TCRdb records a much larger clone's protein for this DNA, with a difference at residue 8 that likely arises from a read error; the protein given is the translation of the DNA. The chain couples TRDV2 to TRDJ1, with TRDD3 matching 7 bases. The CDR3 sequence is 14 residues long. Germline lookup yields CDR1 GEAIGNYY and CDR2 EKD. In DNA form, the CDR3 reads TGTGCCTCTGACAAACTGGGGAACACCGATAAACTCATCTTT. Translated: CASDKLGNTDKLIF.

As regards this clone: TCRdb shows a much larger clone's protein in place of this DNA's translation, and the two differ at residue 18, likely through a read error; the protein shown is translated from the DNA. This CDR3 is CACDTLPVESGWKRHTDELIF. CDR3 DNA: TGTGCCTGTGACACCCTCCCCGTTGAGAGTGGGTGGAAACGCCACACCGATGAACTCATCTTT. The chain has TRDV2 and TRDJ1; D remains ambiguous. The CDR3 has 21 residues. From germline, CDR1 is GEAIGNYY and CDR2 EKD.

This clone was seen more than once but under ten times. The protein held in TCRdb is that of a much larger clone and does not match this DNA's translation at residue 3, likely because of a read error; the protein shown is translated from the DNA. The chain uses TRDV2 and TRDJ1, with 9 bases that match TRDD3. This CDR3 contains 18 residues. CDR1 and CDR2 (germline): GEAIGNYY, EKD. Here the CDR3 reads CAWDTVAGGSVDTDKLIF. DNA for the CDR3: TGTGCCTGGGACACGGTGGCTGGGGGATCAGTGGACACCGATAAACTCATCTTT.

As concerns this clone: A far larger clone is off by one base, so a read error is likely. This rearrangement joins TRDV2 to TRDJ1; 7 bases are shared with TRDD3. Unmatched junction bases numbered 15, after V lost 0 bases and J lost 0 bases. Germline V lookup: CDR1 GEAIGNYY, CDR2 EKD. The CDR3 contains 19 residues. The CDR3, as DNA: TGTGCCTGTGACACCGTGAGCACTGGGGTATACACGAACACCGATAAACTCATCTTT. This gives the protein CACDTVSTGVYTNTDKLIF.

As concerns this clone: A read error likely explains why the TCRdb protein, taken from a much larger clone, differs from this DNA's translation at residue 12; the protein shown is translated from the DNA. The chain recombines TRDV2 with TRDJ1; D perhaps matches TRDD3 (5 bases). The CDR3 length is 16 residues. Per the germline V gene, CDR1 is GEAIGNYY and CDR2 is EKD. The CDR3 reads CACDTGFGGFTNKLIF. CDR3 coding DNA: TGTGCCTGTGACACCGGTTTCGGGGGGTTCACCAATAAACTCATCTTT.

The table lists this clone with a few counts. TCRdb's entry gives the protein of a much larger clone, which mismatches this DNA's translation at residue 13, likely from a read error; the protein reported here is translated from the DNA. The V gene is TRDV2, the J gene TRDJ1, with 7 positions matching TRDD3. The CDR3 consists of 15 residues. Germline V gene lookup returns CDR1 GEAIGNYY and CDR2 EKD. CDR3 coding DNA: TGTGCCTGTGACCCTACTGGGGCCGACACCGATAAACCCATCTTT. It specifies CACDPTGADTDKPIF.

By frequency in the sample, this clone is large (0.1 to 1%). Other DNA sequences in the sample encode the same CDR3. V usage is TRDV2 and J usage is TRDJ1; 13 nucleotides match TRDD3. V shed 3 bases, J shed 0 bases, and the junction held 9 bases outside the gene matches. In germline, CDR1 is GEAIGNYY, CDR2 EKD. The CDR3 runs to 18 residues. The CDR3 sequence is CACDPVLGDTRNTDKLIF. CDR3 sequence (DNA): TGTGCCTGTGACCCTGTACTGGGGGATACGCGAAACACCGATAAACTCATCTTT.

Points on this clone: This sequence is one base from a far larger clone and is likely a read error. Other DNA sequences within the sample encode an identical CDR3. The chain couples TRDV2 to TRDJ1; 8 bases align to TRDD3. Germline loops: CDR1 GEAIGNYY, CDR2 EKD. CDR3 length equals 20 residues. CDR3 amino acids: CACDTLSGGPPREHFHKLIF. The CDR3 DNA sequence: TGTGCCTGTGACACCCTCTCTGGGGGACCCCCCCGAGAACACTTCCATAAGCTCATCTTT.

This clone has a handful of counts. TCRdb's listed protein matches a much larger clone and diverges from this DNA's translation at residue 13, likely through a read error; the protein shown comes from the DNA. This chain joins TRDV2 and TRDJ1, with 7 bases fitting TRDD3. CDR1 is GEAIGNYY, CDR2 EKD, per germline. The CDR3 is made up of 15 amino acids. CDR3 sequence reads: CACDPTGADTDKHIF. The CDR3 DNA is TGTGCCTGTGACCCTACTGGGGCCGACACCGATAAACACATCTTT.

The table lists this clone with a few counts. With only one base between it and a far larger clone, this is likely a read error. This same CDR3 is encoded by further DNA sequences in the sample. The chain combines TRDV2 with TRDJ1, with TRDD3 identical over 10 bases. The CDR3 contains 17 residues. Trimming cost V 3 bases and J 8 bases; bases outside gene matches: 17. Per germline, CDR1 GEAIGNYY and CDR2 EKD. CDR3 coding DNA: TGTGCCTGTGACGCCTTACTGGGGGATTCTGGACCATACAAACTCATCTTT. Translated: CACDALLGDSGPYKLIF.

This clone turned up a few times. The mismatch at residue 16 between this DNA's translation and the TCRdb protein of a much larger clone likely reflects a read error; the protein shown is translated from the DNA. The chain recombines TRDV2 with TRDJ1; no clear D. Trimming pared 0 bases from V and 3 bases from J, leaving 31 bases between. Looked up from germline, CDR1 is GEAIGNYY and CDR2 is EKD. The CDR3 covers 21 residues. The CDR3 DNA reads TGTGCCTGTGACACCCTCCCCGTTGAGAGTGGGTGGAAACGCCACGCCGATAAACTCATCTTT. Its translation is CACDTLPVESGWKRHADKLIF.

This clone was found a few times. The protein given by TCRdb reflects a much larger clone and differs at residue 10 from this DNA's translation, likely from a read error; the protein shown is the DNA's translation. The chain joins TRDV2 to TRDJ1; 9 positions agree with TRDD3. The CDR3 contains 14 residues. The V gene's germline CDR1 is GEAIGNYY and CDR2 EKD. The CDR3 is CASDKLGDTVKLIF. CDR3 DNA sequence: TGTGCCTCTGACAAACTGGGGGACACCGTTAAACTCATCTTT.

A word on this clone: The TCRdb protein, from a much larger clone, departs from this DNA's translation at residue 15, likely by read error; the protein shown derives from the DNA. In DNA, the CDR3 is TGTGCCTGTGACACCCTTTCCTACTCGACTACCTACACCGATAGACTCATCTTT. Its translation is CACDTLSYSTTYTDRLIF. The chain carries TRDV2 and TRDJ1, with TRDD2 matching 7 bases. The CDR3 totals 18 residues. Germline CDR1 GEAIGNYY, CDR2 EKD.

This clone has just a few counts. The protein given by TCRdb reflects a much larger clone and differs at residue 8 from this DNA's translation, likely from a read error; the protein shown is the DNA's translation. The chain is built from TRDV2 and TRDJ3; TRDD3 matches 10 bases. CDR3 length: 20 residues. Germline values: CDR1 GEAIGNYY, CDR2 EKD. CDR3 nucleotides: TGTGCATGTGACACCGCAGACCCGGGGGATACGCATAAAGACACCCGACAGATGTTTTTC. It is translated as CACDTADPGDTHKDTRQMFF.

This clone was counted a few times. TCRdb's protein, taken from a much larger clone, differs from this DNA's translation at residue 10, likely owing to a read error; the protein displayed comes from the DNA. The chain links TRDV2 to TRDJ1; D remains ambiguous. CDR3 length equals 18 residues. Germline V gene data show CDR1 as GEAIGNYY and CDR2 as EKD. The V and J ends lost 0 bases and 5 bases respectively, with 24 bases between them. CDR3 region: CACDTVPSRVIGRDKLIF. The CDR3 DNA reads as TGTGCCTGTGACACCGTTCCCTCCCGGGTGATAGGCCGAGATAAACTCATCTTT.